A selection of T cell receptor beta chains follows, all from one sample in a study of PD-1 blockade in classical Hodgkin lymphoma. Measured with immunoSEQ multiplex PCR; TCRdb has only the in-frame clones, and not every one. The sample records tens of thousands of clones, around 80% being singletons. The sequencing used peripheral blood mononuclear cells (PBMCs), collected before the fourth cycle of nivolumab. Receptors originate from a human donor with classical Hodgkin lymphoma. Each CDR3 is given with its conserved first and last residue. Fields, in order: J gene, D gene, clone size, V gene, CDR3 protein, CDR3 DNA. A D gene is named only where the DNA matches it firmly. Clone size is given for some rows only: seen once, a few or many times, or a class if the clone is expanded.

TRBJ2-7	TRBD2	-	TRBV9	CASSPHALAGVAHEQYF	TGTGCCAGCAGCCCCCATGCCTTAGCGGGAGTTGCCCACGAGCAGTACTTC
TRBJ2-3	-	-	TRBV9	CASSVLATSTDTQYF	TGTGCCAGCAGCGTACTGGCGACTAGCACAGATACGCAGTATTTT
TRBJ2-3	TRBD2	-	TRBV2	CALKLAGEYTQYF	TGTGCCTTAAAACTAGCGGGAGAATATACGCAGTATTTT
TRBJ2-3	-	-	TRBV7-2	CASSQNRAGTDTQYF	TGTGCCAGCAGCCAGAACAGGGCCGGCACAGATACGCAGTATTTT
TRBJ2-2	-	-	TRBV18	CASSPTVRGPGTGELFF	TGTGCCAGCTCACCCACGGTGCGGGGCCCGGGAACCGGGGAGCTGTTTTTT
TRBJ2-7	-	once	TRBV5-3	CARSVTGVHGFVYEQYF	TGTGCCAGAAGCGTCACAGGAGTTCATGGGTTCGTCTACGAGCAGTACTTC
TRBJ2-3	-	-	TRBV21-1	CASSQQGPTDTQYF	TGTGCCAGCAGCCAACAGGGTCCCACAGATACGCAGTATTTT
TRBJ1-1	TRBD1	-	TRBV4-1	CASSRIQGAGTEAFF	TGCGCCAGCAGCCGAATACAGGGGGCCGGAACTGAAGCTTTCTTT
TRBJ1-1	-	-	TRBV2	CASRDYRAGFSEAFF	TGTGCCAGCAGGGATTACAGGGCAGGGTTCTCTGAAGCTTTCTTT
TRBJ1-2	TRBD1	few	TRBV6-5	CASSSGQERGYTF	TGTGCCAGCAGTTCGGGACAGGAGCGGGGCTACACCTTC
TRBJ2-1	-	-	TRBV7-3	CASSSDRDNEQFF	TGTGCCAGCAGCAGTGACAGAGACAATGAGCAGTTCTTC
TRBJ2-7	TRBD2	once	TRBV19	CASRRTSGRTYEQYF	TGTGCCAGTAGGAGGACTAGCGGGAGAACCTACGAGCAGTACTTC
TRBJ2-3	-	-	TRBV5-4	CADRPGGTDTQYF	TGTGCCGACCGCCCGGGTGGCACAGATACGCAGTATTTT
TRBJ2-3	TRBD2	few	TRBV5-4	CASSLVSGGWDTQYF	TGTGCCAGCAGCTTGGTTAGCGGGGGGTGGGATACGCAGTATTTT
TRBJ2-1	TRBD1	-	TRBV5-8	CASRATGTGDYNEQFF	TGTGCCAGCAGGGCCACCGGGACAGGAGACTACAATGAGCAGTTCTTC
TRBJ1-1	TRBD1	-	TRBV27	CASSRDRELRTEAFF	TGTGCCAGCAGCAGGGACAGGGAATTGAGGACTGAAGCTTTCTTT
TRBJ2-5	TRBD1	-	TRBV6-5	CASSYRDRSEETQYF	TGTGCCAGCAGTTACCGGGACAGGTCCGAGGAGACCCAGTACTTC
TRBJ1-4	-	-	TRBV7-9	CASSTTGDLGEKLFF	TGTGCCAGCAGCACAACGGGGGACCTAGGAGAAAAACTGTTTTTT
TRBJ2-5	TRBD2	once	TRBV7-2	CASSGQAGLGKETQYF	TGTGCCAGCAGCGGGCAGGCGGGACTAGGGAAAGAGACCCAGTACTTC
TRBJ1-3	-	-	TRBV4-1	CASSQMGIGNTIYF	TGCGCCAGCAGCCAGATGGGGATTGGAAACACCATATATTTT
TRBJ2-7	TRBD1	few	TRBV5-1	CASSLGTGIHEQYF	TGCGCCAGCAGCTTGGGGACAGGGATCCACGAGCAGTACTTC
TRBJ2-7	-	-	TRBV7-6	CASSPQPGGGRFHEQYF	TGTGCCAGCAGCCCTCAACCGGGGGGCGGGAGATTCCACGAGCAGTACTTC
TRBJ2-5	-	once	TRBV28	CASSSGQETQYF	TGTGCCAGCAGTTCGGGACAAGAGACCCAGTACTTC
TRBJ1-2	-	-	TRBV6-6	CASSYARGSNYGYTF	TGTGCCAGCAGTTACGCCCGGGGCTCTAACTATGGCTACACCTTC
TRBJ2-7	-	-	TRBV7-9	CASSLVGEQYF	TGTGCCAGCAGCTTAGTAGGGGAGCAGTACTTC
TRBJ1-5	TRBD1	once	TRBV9	CASSAGGRGQPQHF	TGTGCCAGCAGCGCAGGGGGCAGGGGACAGCCCCAGCATTTT
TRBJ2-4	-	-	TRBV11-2	CASSPNPWERAKNIQYF	TGTGCCAGCAGCCCCAATCCGTGGGAAAGGGCCAAAAACATTCAGTACTTC
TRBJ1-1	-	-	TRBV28	CASSLRVGNTEAFF	TGTGCCAGCAGTTTAAGGGTGGGGAACACTGAAGCTTTCTTT
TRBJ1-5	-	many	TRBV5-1	CASSPGGADQPQHF	TGCGCCAGCAGCCCGGGGGGGGCGGATCAGCCCCAGCATTTT
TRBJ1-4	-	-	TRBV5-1	CASSPDASGREKLFF	TGCGCCAGCAGCCCCGACGCATCAGGGAGGGAAAAACTGTTTTTT
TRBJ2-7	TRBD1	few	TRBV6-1	CASRNQGASYEQYF	TGTGCCAGCAGAAACCAGGGGGCGTCCTACGAGCAGTACTTC
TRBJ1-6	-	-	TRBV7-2	CASSAVQGGSPLHF	TGTGCCAGCAGCGCGGTTCAGGGCGGTTCACCCCTCCACTTT
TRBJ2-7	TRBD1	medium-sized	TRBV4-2	CASSQGRGRRSYEQYF	TGTGCCAGCAGCCAAGGCAGGGGGCGACGCTCCTACGAGCAGTACTTC
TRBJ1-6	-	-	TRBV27	CASSLSMRGYSYNSPLHF	TGTGCCAGCAGTTTATCCATGCGCGGGTACTCCTATAATTCACCCCTCCACTTT
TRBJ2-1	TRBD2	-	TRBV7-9	CASSPAGPGEQFF	TGTGCCAGCAGCCCAGCGGGACCGGGAGAGCAGTTCTTC
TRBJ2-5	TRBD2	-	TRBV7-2	CASSFSGGQETQYF	TGTGCCAGCAGCTTTAGCGGGGGTCAAGAGACCCAGTACTTC
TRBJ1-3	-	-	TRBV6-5	CASSYDGGSGNTIYF	TGTGCCAGCAGTTACGATGGGGGCTCTGGAAACACCATATATTTT
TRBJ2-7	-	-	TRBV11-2	CASSLGTGPTYEQYF	TGTGCCAGCAGCTTAGGTACAGGGCCAACCTACGAGCAGTACTTC
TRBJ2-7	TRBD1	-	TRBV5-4	CASSPPDRGPDEQYF	TGTGCCAGCAGCCCACCCGACAGGGGGCCTGACGAGCAGTACTTC
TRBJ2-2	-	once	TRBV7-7	CASSTRRDGELFF	TGTGCCAGCAGCACCCGTAGGGACGGGGAGCTGTTTTTT
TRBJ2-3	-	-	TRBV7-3	CASSLTASTDTQYF	TGTGCCAGCAGCTTGACGGCTAGCACAGATACGCAGTATTTT
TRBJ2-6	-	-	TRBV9	CASSPERGSGANVLTF	TGTGCCAGCAGCCCCGAGAGGGGGTCTGGGGCCAACGTCCTGACTTTC
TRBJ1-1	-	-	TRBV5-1	CASSWGGGTWNTEAFF	TGCGCCAGCAGCTGGGGGGGAGGCACCTGGAACACTGAAGCTTTCTTT
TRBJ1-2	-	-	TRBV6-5	CASSYSPGGLYGYTF	TGTGCCAGCAGTTATTCCCCCGGGGGCCTCTATGGCTACACCTTC
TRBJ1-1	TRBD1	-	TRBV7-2	CASSLLRGQGQNTEAFF	TGTGCCAGCAGCTTACTCCGCGGACAGGGGCAGAACACTGAAGCTTTCTTT
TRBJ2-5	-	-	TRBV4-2	CASSQDGGETQYF	TGTGCCAGCAGCCAAGATGGGGGCGAGACCCAGTACTTC
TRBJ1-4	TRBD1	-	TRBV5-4	CASSMGGDSGEKLFF	TGTGCCAGCAGTATGGGGGGGGACAGCGGTGAAAAACTGTTTTTT